The source of this TCR beta chain is a study of blood T cells in healthy people across ages. Study conclusions and caveats: In the absence of known donor CMV status, changes in expanded clonotypes were possibly confounded.

Details on this clonotype: Its matching antigen is unknown.

CDR1 and CDR2 (germline): LNHDA, SQIVND (reference sequence). The length of the CDR3 is 12 residues. The junction had 1 base not matched to a gene; V was cut back by 4 bases and J by 6 bases. Together with a sample-barcoded 5' primer, a J-beta primer mix was included in a second PCR lasting about 7 to 12 cycles. Each cDNA molecule was tagged by a template-switch adaptor with 12 random nucleotides. TCRdb recomputed calls from the 5' RACE reads with MiXCR, one row per CDR3 protein. Among a few hundred thousand distinct CDR3 sequences, around a quarter were seen once, and the ten largest hold 3% to 4%. These records were also assigned to another study, of T cells of mothers and their children.

The V and J genes are TRBV19 and TRBJ1-2; TRBD1 agrees at 8 bases. The TCR sequence derives from a boy aged 2-15 years in good health. Sequencing was performed on blood. The CDR3 DNA reads TGTGCCAGTAGTAGGACAGGGCATGGCTACACCTTC. This codes for CASSRTGHGYTF.